The 24 T cell receptor beta chains below come from one sample, sequenced in a study of blood T cells in healthy people across ages. Then a second PCR, running roughly 6 to 12 cycles, was carried out with a sample-barcoded 5' primer and a J-beta primer mix. MiXCR, applied by TCRdb to the 5' RACE reads, yields one record per CDR3 protein. Seen here are about 1 million distinct CDR3 sequences, under 45% observed once, and the top ten hold over 15%. Sequencing input: blood. Every receptor here comes from a woman aged 60-75 years in good health.

This clonotype occurred a few times. The chain combines TRBV5-6 with TRBJ2-7; TRBD1 matches at 9 bases. Germline V gene lookup returns CDR1 SGHDT and CDR2 YYEEEE. The CDR3 totals 16 residues. V trimming: 4 bases; J trimming: 3 bases; junction bases outside the gene matches: 11. The CDR3 sequence is CASSASTGTGLYEQYF. CDR3 coding DNA: TGTGCCAGCAGCGCTTCTACCGGGACAGGGCTCTACGAGCAGTACTTC.

This clonotype was counted a few times. The chain links TRBV27 to TRBJ2-3; TRBD2 agrees at 10 bases. Trimming took 3 bases from V and 1 from J; bases not matched to a gene: 7. CDR3 length: 17 amino acids. The V gene's germline CDR1 is MNHEY and CDR2 SMNVEV (reference sequence). The CDR3 sequence is CASSFRRGLAGTDTQYF. For the CDR3, the DNA is TGTGCCAGCAGTTTTCGTCGTGGACTAGCGGGCACAGATACGCAGTATTTT.

To note about this clonotype: No DNA is shown, since the ends of the CDR3 on it are uncertain; the CDR3 is the one TCRdb lists. The CDR3 sequence is CSVAWGSQDRGQGCTF. V and J are TRBV29-1 and TRBJ1-2; the table's D call, TRBD1, was not checked against the DNA. The CDR3 contains 16 residues when both ends are counted. Germline lookup yields CDR1 SQVTM and CDR2 ANQGSEA.

The rearrangement joins TRBV10-3 to TRBJ2-5, with 8 bases fitting TRBD1. The J call may be wrong; the DNA end is better matched by TRBJ2-7. The CDR3 totals 14 residues. Germline CDR1 is ENHRY and CDR2 is SYGVKD. CDR3 amino acids: CAITGTGGLYEQYF. The DNA for the CDR3 is TGTGCCATCACCGGAACAGGGGGTCTTTACGAGCAGTACTTC.

This clonotype turned up a few times. The V and J genes are TRBV27 and TRBJ2-7; D call uncertain. Looked up from germline, CDR1 is MNHEY and CDR2 is SMNVEV (reference sequence). The germline V and J ends were trimmed by 0 bases and 3 bases, with 18 bases remaining between them. The CDR3 consists of 17 residues. The CDR3 is CASSLSSTGRRGYEQYF. DNA for the CDR3: TGTGCCAGCAGTTTATCTAGTACGGGCCGGCGTGGCTACGAGCAGTACTTC.

The gene calls are TRBV5-5 and TRBJ2-3; D not resolved. V lost 0 bases to trimming and J lost 2 bases, with 7 bases between them. Germline assignment: CDR1 SGHKS and CDR2 YYEKEE (reference sequence). The CDR3 contains 14 residues. This CDR3 is CASSLDLTTDTQYF. The CDR3, as DNA: TGTGCCAGCAGCTTGGATCTGACCACAGATACGCAGTATTTT.

The V and J genes are TRBV5-1 and TRBJ2-1, with a tentative D call TRBD1 (6 bases). The CDR3 loop spans 15 amino acids. Germline CDR1 is SGHRS and CDR2 is YFSETQ. The ends were cut back, 4 bases at V and 9 bases at J, with 20 bases in the middle. The CDR3 protein is CASSLGQLVGGEQFF. CDR3 coding DNA: TGCGCCAGCAGCCTCGGACAGCTTGTTGGGGGTGAGCAGTTCTTC. The entire variable domain, with the rest obtained from reference TRBV5-1 and TRBJ2-1, is as follows: KAGVTQTPRYLIKTRGQQVTLSCSPISGHRSVSWYQQTPGQGLQFLFEYFSETQRNKGNFPGRFSGRQFSNSRSEMNVSTLELGDSALYLCASSLGQLVGGEQFFGPGTRLTVL.

This clonotype turned up a few times. The V gene is TRBV20-1, the J gene TRBJ2-3, with 8 positions matching TRBD2. Unmatched junction bases numbered 21, after V lost 0 bases and J lost 10 bases. CDR1 and CDR2 (germline): DFQATT, SNEGSKA (reference sequence). The CDR3 is 18 residues long. This CDR3 reads CSARDPFSRTSHTGAQYF. The CDR3, as DNA: TGCAGTGCTAGAGATCCCTTCTCTCGGACTAGCCACACCGGGGCGCAGTATTTT.

The chain employs TRBV20-1 and TRBJ1-2; 8 bases match TRBD1. This CDR3 has 14 amino acids. V was pared by 4 bases and J by 3 bases, with 7 bases of the junction left unmatched. The germline gives CDR1 DFQATT, CDR2 SNEGSKA (reference sequence). CDR3 DNA sequence: TGCAGTGCTAAACGACAGGGGTTCGACTATGGCTACACCTTC. It encodes CSAKRQGFDYGYTF.

This clonotype was recorded a few times. The chain couples TRBV10-3 to TRBJ1-5; the D is unclear. Germline V gene sequence: CDR1 ENHRY, CDR2 SYGVKD. V was clipped by 2 bases and J by 0 bases, with 14 bases between them. The length of the CDR3 is 17 residues. The CDR3 sequence: CAISETFGVYSNQPQHF. In DNA form, the CDR3 reads TGTGCCATCAGTGAGACTTTTGGGGTCTATAGCAATCAGCCCCAGCATTTT.

The gene calls are TRBV5-1 and TRBJ2-1, with TRBD1 identical over 8 bases. This CDR3 has 15 residues. The germline CDR1 and CDR2 sequences are SGHRS and YFSETQ. V shed 0 bases, J shed 8 bases, and the junction held 7 bases outside the gene matches. The CDR3 region has the DNA TGCGCCAGCAGCTTGGAACAGGGGGTACTCGATGAGCAGTTCTTC. Protein sequence: CASSLEQGVLDEQFF. The entire variable domain, with the rest obtained from reference TRBV5-1 and TRBJ2-1, is as follows: KAGVTQTPRYLIKTRGQQVTLSCSPISGHRSVSWYQQTPGQGLQFLFEYFSETQRNKGNFPGRFSGRQFSNSRSEMNVSTLELGDSALYLCASSLEQGVLDEQFFGPGTRLTVL.

This clonotype appeared a single time. This chain uses TRBV11-3 with TRBJ2-3; D is unclear. From germline, CDR1 is SGHNT and CDR2 YENEEA. This CDR3 is 16 amino acids long. Trimming pared 0 bases from V and 1 base from J, leaving 11 bases between. In nucleotides, the CDR3 is TGTGCCAGCAGCTTAGAAGCCAGGAGAGGCACAGATACGCAGTATTTT. It translates to CASSLEARRGTDTQYF.

This chain uses TRBV5-1 with TRBJ2-7; TRBD2 matches 11 bases. The CDR3 has 17 residues. Germline loops: CDR1 SGHRS, CDR2 YFSETQ. V was clipped by 4 bases and J by 0 bases; unmatched bases: 9. CDR3 sequence (DNA): TGCGCCAGCAGCCCGGGACTAGCGGCTCTGAGCTCCTACGAGCAGTACTTC. This translates into CASSPGLAALSSYEQYF.

The rearrangement joins TRBV11-2 to TRBJ2-7, with a possible D match to TRBD1 (5 bases). The CDR3 length is 15 residues. The germline V and J ends were trimmed by 6 bases and 1 base, with 16 bases remaining between them. Germline V gene lookup returns CDR1 SGHAT and CDR2 FQNNGV. CDR3 loop: CASRLRGAGSYEQYF. The CDR3 nucleotides are TGTGCCAGCAGATTACGTGGGGCCGGATCCTACGAGCAGTACTTC. The variable domain in full, with the rest retrieved from reference TRBV11-2 and TRBJ2-7, is EAGVAQSPRYKIIEKRQSVAFWCNPISGHATLYWYQQILGQGPKLLIQFQNNGVVDDSQLPKDRFSAERLKGVDSTLKIQPAKLEDSAVYLCASRLRGAGSYEQYFGPGTRLTVT.

The gene calls are TRBV11-2 and TRBJ2-7; TRBD1 matches 7 bases. Germline trimming cut 2 bases from V and 0 bases from J; bases unmatched to any gene: 7. Germline-derived CDR1 and CDR2 are SGHAT and FQNNGV. CDR3 length: 16 amino acids. As DNA, the CDR3 is TGTGCCAGCAGCTTATCGTACAGGGGAAGCTCCTACGAGCAGTACTTC. Its protein product is CASSLSYRGSSYEQYF.

The chain is built from TRBV7-6 and TRBJ2-3, with D possibly matching TRBD2 (6 bases). Germline lookup yields CDR1 SGHVS and CDR2 FNYEAQ. The CDR3 length is 17 residues. The V end was cut by 6 bases, the J end by 4 bases, with 23 bases between. The CDR3 sequence: CASSYLSGLDGADTQYF. Here the CDR3 DNA reads TGTGCCAGCAGTTACCTGTCGGGACTGGATGGCGCAGATACGCAGTATTTT.

This clonotype was seen a few times. This chain uses TRBV20-1 with TRBJ2-7; TRBD1 might be the D (5 bases). This CDR3 is 17 amino acids long. The germline V gene encodes CDR1 DFQATT and CDR2 SNEGSKA (reference sequence). Trimming removed 1 base at V and 5 bases at J, with 24 bases between. CDR3 protein: CSARGPRTPPFLHEQYF. The CDR3 nucleotides are TGCAGTGCTAGAGGCCCTCGGACACCGCCCTTTTTGCACGAGCAGTACTTC.

This clonotype was seen once. This chain uses TRBV7-3 with TRBJ2-1; perhaps TRBD2 as D (6 bases). CDR1 and CDR2 from the germline V gene are SGHTA and FQGTGA. Trimming removed 1 base at V and 0 bases at J, with 10 bases between. The CDR3 contains 16 residues. The CDR3 spells CASSLNPGVSYNEQFF. The CDR3 DNA reads TGTGCCAGCAGCTTAAATCCGGGGGTCTCCTACAATGAGCAGTTCTTC.

The chain links TRBV7-6 to TRBJ1-1; 7 bases are shared with TRBD1. The CDR3 consists of 17 residues. The germline V gene encodes CDR1 SGHVS and CDR2 FNYEAQ. J lost 4 bases, V lost 5 bases, and 16 bases had no gene match. In DNA form, the CDR3 reads TGTGCCAGCAGCCCCCACGACAGGGATGCCCACTCCACTGAAGCTTTCTTT. This sequence encodes CASSPHDRDAHSTEAFF.

Ten or more counts support this clonotype. A much larger clone is a single base away; this may be a read error. This sequence joins TRBV2 and TRBJ2-5, with no clear D. The length of the CDR3 is 11 residues. V lost 6 bases and J 0 bases, leaving 2 bases between the germline ends. Germline V lookup: CDR1 SNHLY, CDR2 FYNNEI. This chain's CDR3 is CASRYQETQYF. CDR3 DNA: TGTGCCAGCAGGTACCAAGAGACCCAGTACTTC.

This clonotype has a single count. The chain joins TRBV7-9 to TRBJ2-2; D not certain. Germline CDR1 and CDR2: SEHNR and FQNEAQ (reference sequence). V was trimmed by 7 bases and J by 6 bases, leaving 12 bases between them. The CDR3 has 13 residues. The DNA for the CDR3 is TGTGCCAGCAACCCGATTTCCGCCGGGGAGCTGTTTTTT. Protein sequence: CASNPISAGELFF.

The gene calls are TRBV2 and TRBJ2-7; D is unresolved. The CDR3 is 11 residues long. CDR1 SNHLY and CDR2 FYNNEI come from the germline V gene. V was trimmed by 5 bases and J by 6 bases, leaving 8 bases between them. The chain's CDR3 is CASSLLPEQYF. The CDR3, as DNA: TGTGCCAGCAGTCTATTACCCGAGCAGTACTTC.

V gene TRBV20-1 combines with J gene TRBJ2-1; D is perhaps TRBD2 (5 bases). From germline, CDR1 is DFQATT and CDR2 SNEGSKA (reference sequence). The CDR3 has 13 residues. V lost 6 bases to trimming and J lost 5 bases, with 14 bases between them. The CDR3, as DNA: TGCAGTGCCTCAGGAGAGGGAGACAATGAGCAGTTCTTC. Translation: CSASGEGDNEQFF.

The chain links TRBV29-1 to TRBJ1-1, with a tentative D call TRBD1 (6 bases). The V end lost 6 bases, the J end lost 4 bases, and 15 bases lay between the germline ends. The V gene's germline CDR1 is SQVTM and CDR2 ANQGSEA. The CDR3 covers 13 residues. The CDR3 region has the DNA TGCAGCGTAACCAGGGGCCGGACCACTGAAGCTTTCTTT. Translation: CSVTRGRTTEAFF.